This paragraph covers one TCR beta chain sequence. Its antigen is unidentified. Profiling relied on immunoSEQ multiplex PCR, and the TCRdb table lists in-frame clones only, not all of them. Here the sample spans around 80,000 clones, around four fifths being singletons. This sample was taken from a study of OX40 agonist ivuxolimab in advanced cancers. Study-level results: Compared with CD4+, CD8+ T cells on average had more expanded clones. By week 6 at 0.1 to 3.0 mg/kg, blood CD4+ and CD8+ T cells had expanded clonally.

Enrollment shut out patients with autoimmune disease history or systemic immunosuppression. Deletions cut 1 base from V and 9 bases from J, with 13 bases between. This CDR3 spans 15 amino acids. Germline V gives CDR1 SGHAT, CDR2 FQDESV (reference sequence). This chain connects TRBV11-1 to TRBJ1-6, with D uncertain. Sequences were derived from CD4+ or CD8+ T cells sorted from blood, sampled in a trial of the OX40 agonist ivuxolimab. The sequence derives from an adult with an advanced solid tumor such as melanoma, head and neck, liver or kidney cancer. CDR3 region: CASSLGPRLGSPLHF. In DNA form, the CDR3 reads TGTGCCAGCAGCTTAGGACCGAGGTTGGGTTCACCCCTCCACTTT. Together with reference TRBV11-1 and TRBJ1-6, the CDR3 gives the full variable domain: EAEVAQSPRYKITEKSQAVAFWCDPISGHATLYWYRQILGQGPELLVQFQDESVVDDSQLPKDRFSAERLKGVDSTLKIQPAELGDSAMYLCASSLGPRLGSPLHFGNGTRLTVT.